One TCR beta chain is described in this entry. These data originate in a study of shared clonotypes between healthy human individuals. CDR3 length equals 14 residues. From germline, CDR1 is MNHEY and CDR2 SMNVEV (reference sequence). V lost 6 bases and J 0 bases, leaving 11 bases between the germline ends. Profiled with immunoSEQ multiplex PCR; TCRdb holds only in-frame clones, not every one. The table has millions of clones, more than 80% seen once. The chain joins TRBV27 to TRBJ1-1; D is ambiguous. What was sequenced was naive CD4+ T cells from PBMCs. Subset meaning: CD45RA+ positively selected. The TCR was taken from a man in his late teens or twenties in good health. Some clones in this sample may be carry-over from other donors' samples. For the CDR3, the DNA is TGTGCCAGCAGAGCCGGGTCCATGAACACTGAAGCTTTCTTT. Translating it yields CASRAGSMNTEAFF.